Shown below are 25 T cell receptor beta chains from a single sample sequenced in a study of T cells in Graves' hyperthyroidism and ophthalmopathy. Amplified regions were TCR beta CDR3 sequences from RNA transcripts. Researchers ran a first-round RT-PCR on the TCR CDR3 using the HTBI primer set. One entry per CDR3 protein, called by TCRdb with MiXCR from the multiplex PCR reads. The table shows 450,000 to 500,000 distinct CDR3 sequences, with less than 25% occurring only once. Sequences were obtained from blood. The receptors were sampled from a woman in her 70s with Graves' ophthalmopathy.

The CDR3 is CASTGQGVDTQYF. The CDR3, as DNA: TGCGCCAGCACGGGACAGGGGGTAGATACGCAGTATTTT. The chain carries TRBV5-1 and TRBJ2-3; the match to TRBD1 covers 11 bases. The germline V gene encodes CDR1 SGHRS and CDR2 YFSETQ. The CDR3 is 13 residues long. J was trimmed by 5 bases and V by 6 bases; bases with no gene match: 2.

This clonotype came up many times. V usage is TRBV28 and J usage is TRBJ2-5; TRBD1 or TRBD2 may be the D gene (5 bases each). The length of the CDR3 is 13 residues. Deletions cut 2 bases from V and 9 bases from J, with 13 bases between. Looked up from germline, CDR1 is MDHEN and CDR2 is SYDVKM. The DNA of the CDR3 is TGTGCCAGCAGTTTAGCGGTGGGGCGGGCCCAGTACTTC. Protein product: CASSLAVGRAQYF.

The CDR3 bases are TGTGCCAGTAGTATTGGAGGACGGAGTTCGGGACTGGCTTTCTTT. As protein: CASSIGGRSSGLAFF. This chain joins TRBV19 and TRBJ1-1; D is perhaps TRBD1 (5 bases). There are 15 residues in the CDR3. Germline-derived CDR1 and CDR2 are LNHDA and SQIVND (reference sequence). Trimming took 3 bases from V and 11 from J, leaving 22 bases between them.

This clonotype was observed a few times. This chain's CDR3 is CLGVMNTEAFF. CDR3 coding DNA: TGCCTAGGAGTAATGAACACTGAAGCTTTCTTT. The rearrangement joins TRBV20-1 to TRBJ1-1; D remains unclear. The CDR3 loop spans 11 amino acids. Germline CDR1 reads DFQATT; CDR2 reads SNEGSKA (reference sequence).

The sample holds a few counts of this clonotype. The chain employs TRBV5-1 and TRBJ1-6; 10 bases match TRBD1. After removal of 2 bases from V and 4 bases from J, the junction contained 3 bases not matched to a gene. Germline V gene sequence: CDR1 SGHRS, CDR2 YFSETQ. The CDR3 runs 16 residues. CDR3 in amino acids: CASSLKGQGYNSPLHF. In DNA form, the CDR3 reads TGCGCCAGCAGCTTAAAGGGACAGGGGTATAATTCACCCCTCCACTTT.

This clonotype was seen a few times. V and J are TRBV18 and TRBJ1-2, with D possibly being TRBD1 (6 bases). Per the germline V gene, CDR1 is KGHSH and CDR2 is LQKENI. The V and J ends lost 3 bases and 7 bases respectively, with 15 bases between them. CDR3 length: 14 amino acids. The CDR3 nucleotides read TGTGCCAGCTCACCGACGCAGGGGCGGCGTGGCTACACCTTC. Protein sequence: CASSPTQGRRGYTF.

This clonotype was counted only a few times. The chain couples TRBV19 to TRBJ2-6; D is undetermined. Germline V gives CDR1 LNHDA, CDR2 SQIVND (reference sequence). The V end lost 5 bases, the J end lost 0 bases, and 17 bases lay between the germline ends. The CDR3 runs 18 residues. This chain's CDR3 is CASSGALGKSSGANVLTF. The DNA for the CDR3 is TGTGCCAGTAGTGGAGCCCTGGGGAAGAGCTCTGGGGCCAACGTCCTGACTTTC. Combining the CDR3 with reference TRBV19 and TRBJ2-6 gives the whole variable domain DGGITQSPKYLFRKEGQNVTLSCEQNLNHDAMYWYRQDPGQGLRLIYYSQIVNDFQKGDIAEGYSVSREKKESFPLTVTSAQKNPTAFYLCASSGALGKSSGANVLTFGAGSRLTVL.

This CDR3 is CASSSPGVMNTEAFF. The CDR3 DNA follows: TGTGCCAGCAGTTCTCCTGGAGTCATGAACACTGAAGCTTTCTTT. The chain has TRBV6-5 and TRBJ1-1; the D is unclear. The CDR3 runs to 15 residues. Trimming removed 4 bases from V and 0 bases from J, with 12 bases in between. Germline V lookup: CDR1 MNHEY, CDR2 SVGAGI.

The V call is TRBV9, the J call TRBJ2-1; D uncertain. The CDR3 is made up of 14 amino acids. CDR1 is SGDLS, CDR2 YYNGEE, per germline. V was clipped by 1 base and J by 8 bases, with 13 bases between them. Here the CDR3 reads CASSVRTLSYEQFF. CDR3 in DNA: TGTGCCAGCAGCGTAAGAACCCTAAGCTATGAGCAGTTCTTC.

This clonotype has at least ten counts. V and J are TRBV6-2 or TRBV6-3 and TRBJ2-1, with no clear D. CDR3 size: 14 residues. Germline assignment: CDR1 MNHEY and CDR2 SVGEGT. V was clipped by 7 bases and J by 8 bases, with 18 bases between them. The CDR3 protein is CASKTSRIPDEQFF. DNA for the CDR3: TGTGCCAGCAAGACCTCGAGGATTCCGGATGAGCAGTTCTTC.

The chain links TRBV6-1 to TRBJ2-3; D is undetermined. The CDR3 extends over 12 amino acids. Germline assignment: CDR1 MNHNS and CDR2 SASEGT. V lost 6 bases to trimming and J lost 6 bases, with 10 bases between them. The CDR3 region is CASSPNGDTQYF. For the CDR3, the DNA is TGTGCCAGCAGCCCCAACGGGGATACGCAGTATTTT.

This clonotype was detected a few times. This rearrangement joins TRBV5-6 to TRBJ1-2; D is unclear. This CDR3 has 13 residues. The germline V and J ends were trimmed by 1 base and 5 bases, with 9 bases remaining between them. Germline V gives CDR1 SGHDT, CDR2 YYEEEE. DNA for the CDR3: TGTGCCAGCAGCTTGCTAGGGCGGTATGGCTACACCTTC. The encoded protein is CASSLLGRYGYTF.

This clonotype was detected many times. The chain carries TRBV15 and TRBJ2-3, with D uncertain. The CDR3 covers 12 residues. The germline gives CDR1 LNHNV, CDR2 YYDKDF (reference sequence). V was shortened by 0 bases and J by 5 bases, with 3 bases between the two germline ends. The CDR3 reads CATSRDIDTQYF. The DNA for the CDR3 is TGTGCCACCAGCAGAGACATAGATACGCAGTATTTT.

The rearrangement links TRBV6-1 to TRBJ1-5, with D hard to call. The CDR3 covers 15 residues. V was clipped by 7 bases and J by 3 bases, with 16 bases between them. Per germline, CDR1 MNHNS and CDR2 SASEGT. The CDR3 protein is CASMPGSGFNQPQHF. In DNA, the CDR3 is TGTGCCAGCATGCCTGGGTCGGGATTCAATCAGCCCCAGCATTTT.

This clonotype appeared a few times. This rearrangement joins TRBV20-1 to TRBJ2-1, with D uncertain. Germline V CDR1 and CDR2: DFQATT, SNEGSKA (reference sequence). The CDR3 length is 12 residues. The V gene lost 7 bases and the J gene lost 5 bases, with 12 bases spanning the gap. The CDR3 region is CSVSPWDNEQFF. CDR3 nucleotide sequence: TGCAGTGTATCCCCATGGGACAATGAGCAGTTCTTC.

V and J are TRBV12-3 or TRBV12-4 and TRBJ2-1; 10 nucleotides line up with TRBD1. Trimming took 7 bases from V and 7 from J; bases not matched to a gene: 13. This CDR3 has 16 amino acids. The CDR3 is CASTRAGTGAGNEQFF. CDR3 coding DNA: TGTGCCAGCACCCGGGCCGGGACAGGGGCGGGTAATGAGCAGTTCTTC.

The chain couples TRBV11-2 to TRBJ1-1, with a possible D match to TRBD1 (6 bases). Germline V gives CDR1 SGHAT, CDR2 FQNNGV. The CDR3 contains 15 residues. V gave up 5 bases and J gave up 2 bases, with 15 bases separating them. This chain's CDR3 is CASSPEGGLNTEAFF. CDR3 nucleotides: TGTGCCAGCAGCCCCGAGGGGGGCCTTAACACTGAAGCTTTCTTT.

This clonotype occurred a few times. The chain uses TRBV20-1 and TRBJ1-4, with 7 bases that match TRBD1. V was clipped by 6 bases and J by 7 bases; unmatched bases: 8. The CDR3 consists of 13 residues. CDR1 is DFQATT and CDR2 is SNEGSKA in the germline V gene (reference sequence). This CDR3 reads CSAGQNGGEKLFF. CDR3 DNA: TGCAGTGCGGGACAGAACGGGGGTGAAAAACTGTTTTTT.

This clonotype was recorded at least ten times. This sequence joins TRBV7-2 and TRBJ1-4; possible D gene TRBD1, 5 bases. Trimming left V 5 bases short and J 3 bases short, with 13 bases between. The germline CDR1 and CDR2 sequences are SGHTA and FQGNSA. This CDR3 contains 15 residues. The CDR3 coding sequence is TGTGCCAGCAGCGAGATGGCGGGGGCTAATGAAAAACTGTTTTTT. This encodes CASSEMAGANEKLFF.

Turning to this clonotype: This may arise from a read error, as a much more abundant clone is one base away. The chain links TRBV15 to TRBJ1-1; TRBD1 agrees at 9 bases. This CDR3 is built from 17 residues. The V gene's germline CDR1 is LNHNV and CDR2 YYDKDF (reference sequence). The CDR3 sequence: CATSRDRSTGGWTGAFF. CDR3 sequence (DNA): TGTGCCACCAGCAGAGATCGTTCAACAGGGGGCTGGACTGGAGCTTTCTTT. The complete variable domain, with remaining parts taken from reference TRBV15 and TRBJ1-1, reads DAMVIQNPRYQVTQFGKPVTLSCSQTLNHNVMYWYQQKSSQAPKLLFHYYDKDFNNEADTPDNFQSRRPNTSFCFLDIRSPGLGDTAMYLCATSRDRSTGGWTGAFFGQGTRLTVV.

This chain connects TRBV6-1 to TRBJ1-2; 11 bases are a match to TRBD1. This CDR3 comprises 16 residues. Germline trimming cut 6 bases from V and 5 bases from J; bases unmatched to any gene: 11. Germline-derived CDR1 and CDR2 are MNHNS and SASEGT. CDR3 protein: CASSRSLGTGGYGYTF. In DNA form, the CDR3 reads TGTGCCAGCAGCCGATCACTTGGGACAGGGGGGTATGGCTACACCTTC.

This clonotype was detected only a few times. The chain combines TRBV3-1 with TRBJ2-7; D call uncertain. V shed 4 bases and J shed 6 bases, with 16 bases lying between them. Per the germline V gene, CDR1 is LGHDT and CDR2 is YNNKEL (reference sequence). CDR3 length: 14 residues. Here the CDR3 reads CASSLGMGRFEQYF. In nucleotides, the CDR3 is TGTGCCAGCAGCCTGGGAATGGGCCGCTTCGAGCAGTACTTC.

There are many counts of this clonotype. The chain couples TRBV7-9 to TRBJ2-7, with 11 bases aligning to TRBD2. Trimming cost V 5 bases and J 3 bases; bases outside gene matches: 6. The germline gives CDR1 SEHNR, CDR2 FQNEAQ (reference sequence). The CDR3 covers 15 residues. The CDR3 region has the DNA TGTGCCAGCAGCGGCACTAGCGGGAGTTTCTACGAGCAGTACTTC. The encoded protein is CASSGTSGSFYEQYF.

V gene TRBV30 combines with J gene TRBJ2-6; 7 nucleotides line up with TRBD1. The CDR3 sequence is 14 residues long. Germline CDR1 and CDR2: GTSNPN and SVGIG (reference sequence). V lost 5 bases and J lost 4; bases outside the gene matches: 5. The CDR3 bases are TGTGCCTGGCAGACAGGGCCCGGGGCCAACGTCCTGACTTTC. It yields the protein CAWQTGPGANVLTF.

The J gene is TRBJ2-6, the V gene TRBV2; no definite D call. CDR1 SNHLY and CDR2 FYNNEI come from the germline V gene. This CDR3 contains 18 residues. With 0 bases removed from V and 0 bases from J, the gap between germline ends came to 12 bases. The CDR3 sequence is CASSEAPQAYSGANVLTF. The CDR3 nucleotides are TGTGCCAGCAGTGAAGCCCCCCAGGCGTACTCTGGGGCCAACGTCCTGACTTTC.